This T cell receptor beta chain was obtained from a study of OX40 agonist ivuxolimab in advanced cancers. Turning to the study itself: Having had anti-PD-1, anti-PD-L1 or anti-CTLA-4 therapy before was allowed, and roughly 38% had some. Findings and caveats of the study: The CD4+ and CD8+ T cells in the blood had expanded clonally by week 6 at 0.1 to 3.0 mg/kg.

On this clone itself: Its antigen remains unidentified.

The protocol was immunoSEQ multiplex PCR, while the TCRdb copy is restricted to in-frame clones and leaves out a portion. The data show 60,000 to 85,000 clones, about 77% seen once. The receptor comes from an adult with an advanced solid tumor such as melanoma, head and neck, liver or kidney cancer. Sequencing was performed on CD4+ or CD8+ T cells sorted from blood, taken in a trial of the OX40 agonist ivuxolimab.

CDR3 bases: TGTGCCAGCAGAACAGGGATGGTCTATGGCTACACCTTC. Amino acid sequence: CASRTGMVYGYTF. This chain connects TRBV28 to TRBJ1-2; D possibly corresponds to TRBD1 (6 bases). V lost 6 bases and J lost 4, with 12 bases in between. The CDR3 consists of 13 residues. Germline V gene lookup returns CDR1 MDHEN and CDR2 SYDVKM.